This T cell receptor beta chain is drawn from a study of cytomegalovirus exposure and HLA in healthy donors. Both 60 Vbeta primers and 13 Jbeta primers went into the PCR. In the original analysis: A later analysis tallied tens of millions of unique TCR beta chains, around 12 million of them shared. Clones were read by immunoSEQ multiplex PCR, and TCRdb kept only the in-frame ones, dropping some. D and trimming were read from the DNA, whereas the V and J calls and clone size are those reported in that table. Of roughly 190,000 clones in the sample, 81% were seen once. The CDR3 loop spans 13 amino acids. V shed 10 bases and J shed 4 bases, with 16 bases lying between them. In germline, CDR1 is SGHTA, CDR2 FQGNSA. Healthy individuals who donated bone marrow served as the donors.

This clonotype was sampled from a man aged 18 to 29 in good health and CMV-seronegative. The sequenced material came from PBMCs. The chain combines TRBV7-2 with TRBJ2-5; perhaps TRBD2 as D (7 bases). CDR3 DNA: TGTGCCATTCCCGGGGGCGGGGGAGAGACCCAGTACTTC. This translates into CAIPGGGGETQYF.